These T cell receptor beta chains were read from a single sample in a study of metastatic and nonmetastatic thyroid tumors. TCRdb recomputed clones from the PCR reads via MiXCR. Of some 33,000 clones in the sample, approximately 16% were seen once. Sequencing was performed on blood. The receptors were sampled from a male donor with papillary thyroid cancer or a benign thyroid nodule (not recorded which). Some clones in this sample may be carry-over from other donors' samples. The CDR3 runs from the conserved cysteine through the conserved F or W. Fields, in order: V gene, J gene, clone size, D gene, CDR3 DNA, CDR3 protein. D genes are given only for firm matches. Not all rows give a size; the values are once, few, many and, for expanded clones, a class.

>TRBV11-2|TRBJ2-1|many|TRBD2
TGTGCCAGCACCCCTAGCGGTCTTAGCTACAATGAGCAGTTCTTC
CASTPSGLSYNEQFF
>TRBV11-1|TRBJ2-2|many|TRBD2
TGTGCCAGCAGCGCTAGCGGCGGGGCAAACACCGGGGAGCTGTTTTTT
CASSASGGANTGELFF
>TRBV10-3|TRBJ2-7|many|TRBD2
TGTGCCATCAGTGGTGGGGGGACTAGCGGACCACTCGAGCAGTACTTC
CAISGGGTSGPLEQYF
>TRBV11-3|TRBJ2-3|NA|NA
TGTGCCAGCAGCCTAGGACTGGGAGGAGTAGATACGCAGTATTTT
CASSLGLGGVDTQYF
>TRBV19|TRBJ2-5|NA|TRBD2
TGTGCCAGTAGTCTTGGACTAGTTTCATCGGAGACCCAGTACTTC
CASSLGLVSSETQYF
>TRBV6-5|TRBJ1-3|medium-sized|NA
TGTGCCAGCAGTTATAGAACAGGGACGGGAAACACCATATATTTT
CASSYRTGTGNTIYF
>TRBV5-1|TRBJ2-6|many|TRBD1
TGCGCCAGCAGCTCAACTCCTACGGGACAGGGGGGTGGGGCCAACGTCCTGACTTTC
CASSSTPTGQGGGANVLTF
>TRBV11-1|TRBJ2-7|many|TRBD1
TGTGCCAGCAGCTGGGGACAGCACTACGAGCAGTACTTC
CASSWGQHYEQYF
>TRBV2|TRBJ2-7|many|TRBD2
TGTGCCAGCAGTGAAGCGCTTCGGAGCGGGATGCTCTACGAGCAGTACTTC
CASSEALRSGMLYEQYF
>TRBV7-9|TRBJ1-2|many|NA
TGTGCCAGCAGCTTTTCTAACTATGGCTACACCTTC
CASSFSNYGYTF
>TRBV19|TRBJ2-7|medium-sized|NA
TGTGCCAGTAGCTCGGGGAAGTACGAGCAGTACTTC
CASSSGKYEQYF
>TRBV30|TRBJ1-1|many|NA
TGTGCCTGGAGGTTGGAGGGGAGGACTGAAGCTTTCTTT
CAWRLEGRTEAFF
>TRBV18|TRBJ2-1|many|TRBD2
TGTGCCAGCTCACCGTTAGCGGGAGCAAACAATGAGCAGTTCTTC
CASSPLAGANNEQFF
>TRBV12-3/TRBV12-4|TRBJ2-7|many|NA
TGTGCCAGCAGTTTAGGGCAGCCCTACGAGCAGTACTTC
CASSLGQPYEQYF
>TRBV20-1|TRBJ2-4|many|NA
TGCAGTGCTGGAATTAGCGAGGGGGGTTCGTTTCAGTACTTC
CSAGISEGGSFQYF
>TRBV6-1|TRBJ1-1|many|TRBD1
TGTGCCAGCAGACCCCACGGCACAGGGGGGGACACTGAAGCTTTCTTT
CASRPHGTGGDTEAFF
>TRBV6-2/TRBV6-3|TRBJ2-2|few|NA
TGTGCCAGCAGTTACCGCCCCGGACGTCCCGGGGAGCTGTTTTTT
CASSYRPGRPGELFF
>TRBV27|TRBJ1-4|NA|NA
TGTGCAAGCAGTCCGGGGACGGGCGGGGAAAAACTGTGTTTT
CASSPGTGGEKLCF
>TRBV12-3/TRBV12-4|TRBJ2-1|many|TRBD2
TGTGCCAGCAGAGACCCGGCTAGCGGGGGGCGGAATGAGCAGTTCTTC
CASRDPASGGRNEQFF
>TRBV30|TRBJ2-1|NA|NA
TGTGCCTGGAATAGACAGCTCTCCTACAATGAGCAGTTCTTC
CAWNRQLSYNEQFF
>TRBV30|TRBJ1-1|NA|NA
TGTACCTGGTACCACCGGCGGATGAACACTGAAGCTTTCTTT
CTWYHRRMNTEAFF
>TRBV3-1|TRBJ1-3|many|NA
TGTGCCAGCAGCCAACGGGTAGGAGAAGTCTCTGGAAACACCATATATTTT
CASSQRVGEVSGNTIYF
>TRBV5-1|TRBJ2-1|NA|NA
TGCGCCAGCAGCTTTGCCATATTAGCGAGAGATAAGTTCAATGAGCAGTTCTTC
CASSFAILARDKFNEQFF
>TRBV7-2|TRBJ1-1|many|NA
TGTGCCAGCAGCTTAGCCCCCGAGTTTGGGGAGTTGGCAGGTAACACTGAAGCTTTCTTT
CASSLAPEFGELAGNTEAFF
>TRBV9|TRBJ1-6|many|NA
TGTGCCAGCAGCCCTCAACGGACAGTAAATTCACCCCTCCACTTT
CASSPQRTVNSPLHF
>TRBV12-3/TRBV12-4|TRBJ1-1|many|NA
TGTGCCAGCAGTTTAAGTAGCCTGGCTGAAGCTTTCTTT
CASSLSSLAEAFF
>TRBV6-1|TRBJ1-2|few|TRBD1
TGTGCCAGCAGCGTAACAGGGGGAGCTAACTATGGCTACACCTTC
CASSVTGGANYGYTF
>TRBV12-3/TRBV12-4|TRBJ2-4|many|TRBD1
TGTGCCAGCACCCAGGGGGCAGAAAACATTCAGTACTTC
CASTQGAENIQYF
>TRBV10-3|TRBJ1-6|many|TRBD1
TGTGCCATCTCCTCGGGGGGACAGGGTAATTCACCCCTCCACTTT
CAISSGGQGNSPLHF
>TRBV19|TRBJ2-2|few|NA
TGTGCCAGTAGAGGGGCGGCGGAGGCGAACACAGGGGAGCTGTTTTTT
CASRGAAEANTGELFF
>TRBV7-8|TRBJ1-1|many|NA
TGTGCCAGCAGCCCGGACAGTATGAGGACTGAAGCTTTCTTT
CASSPDSMRTEAFF
>TRBV7-2|TRBJ2-7|NA|NA
TGTGCCCGCAGTCCCCAGGGACGAAGCACCTACGAGCAGTACTTC
CARSPQGRSTYEQYF
>TRBV20-1|TRBJ2-5|many|NA
TGCAGTGCCGGAGGCGTAGAGACCCAGTACTTC
CSAGGVETQYF
>TRBV5-1|TRBJ2-5|NA|TRBD1
TGCCCCAGCAGCCCCACCGGGACAGGGTATGAGACCCAATACTTC
CPSSPTGTGYETQYF
>TRBV20-1|TRBJ2-5|many|TRBD2
TGCAGTGCTAGATCCGGGGGGGGTTTGTACTTC
CSARSGGGLYF
>TRBV11-2|TRBJ2-7|many|TRBD2
TGTGCCAGCAGCGTTTCTAGCGGGATCTCCTACGAGCAGTACTTC
CASSVSSGISYEQYF
>TRBV10-2|TRBJ1-6|many|NA
TGCGCCAGCAAGCAGGGCTCTACGAATTCACCCCTCCACTTT
CASKQGSTNSPLHF
>TRBV28|TRBJ2-7|NA|TRBD2
TGTGCCAGCAGGCGAGGGTCTAGCGGGGGTCCGGAGCAGTACTTC
CASRRGSSGGPEQYF
>TRBV12-3/TRBV12-4|TRBJ2-6|medium-sized|TRBD1
TGTGCCAGCAGTTTAGGGACAGGGGGCTCGGGTGGGGCCAACGTCCTGACTTTC
CASSLGTGGSGGANVLTF
>TRBV18|TRBJ1-5|many|NA
TGTGCCAGCTCACCCGGGACGGTCAGCAATCAGCCCCAGCATTTT
CASSPGTVSNQPQHF
>TRBV13|TRBJ2-7|many|NA
TGTGCCAGCAGCTTAGGCCAAGGGGGACGCGAGCAGTACTTC
CASSLGQGGREQYF
>TRBV14|TRBJ2-2|NA|NA
TGTGCCAGCAGGCCTTCCGGTACAGGGTACACCGGGGAGCTGTTTTTT
CASRPSGTGYTGELFF